The 7 T cell receptor beta chains below were found in one sample sequenced in a study of T cell responses to AZD1222 COVID-19 vaccine. Measured with immunoSEQ multiplex PCR; TCRdb has only the in-frame clones, and not every one. The sample holds about 100,000 clones, approximately 90% seen once. The sequencing here drew on peripheral blood, taken on day 0 of AZD1222 vaccination. The receptors shown here come from an adult in good health.

CDR3 loop: CASSRSGGALEQFF. The CDR3 region has the DNA TGTGCCAGCAGTCGTAGCGGGGGGGCCCTTGAGCAGTTCTTC. J is TRBJ2-1 and V is TRBV6-2 or TRBV6-3, with 11 bases identical to TRBD2. Trimming cost V 5 bases and J 9 bases; bases outside gene matches: 6. Per the germline V gene, CDR1 is MNHEY and CDR2 is SVGEGT. The CDR3 runs to 14 residues.

The rearrangement joins TRBV6-5 to TRBJ1-2, with 7 bases aligning to TRBD1. The CDR3 length is 14 residues. In germline, CDR1 is MNHEY, CDR2 SVGAGI. V lost 6 bases to trimming and J lost 2 bases; unmatched junction nucleotides: 6. For the CDR3, the DNA is TGTGCCAGCAGCCGGAGGGGACAGAACTATGGCTACACCTTC. This encodes CASSRRGQNYGYTF.

V usage is TRBV28 and J usage is TRBJ1-5; maybe TRBD1 (5 bases). The CDR3 has 19 residues. V was shortened by 5 bases and J by 6 bases, with 29 bases between the two germline ends. Looked up from germline, CDR1 is MDHEN and CDR2 is SYDVKM. CDR3 loop: CASSPAPLRGRAKGQPQHF. The CDR3 region has the DNA TGTGCCAGCAGTCCTGCCCCCCTCCGTGGCAGGGCGAAGGGTCAGCCCCAGCATTTT.

V is TRBV7-8 and J is TRBJ1-1; TRBD1 might be the D (5 bases). The CDR3 extends over 16 amino acids. Germline V lookup: CDR1 SGHVS, CDR2 FQNEAQ. The V and J ends lost 3 bases and 2 bases respectively, with 16 bases between them. The CDR3 DNA reads as TGTGCCAGCAGCTTTATGGGGATAGGGGCAAACACTGAAGCTTTCTTT. This translates into CASSFMGIGANTEAFF.

The rearrangement links TRBV6-6 to TRBJ2-7; TRBD1 matches 9 bases. The germline CDR1 and CDR2 sequences are MNHNY and SVGAGI (reference sequence). This CDR3 region has 16 residues. The V segment lost 8 bases and the J segment 3 bases; nucleotides outside the gene matches: 14. The CDR3 loop reads CASALNYGTGLYEQYF. The CDR3, as DNA: TGTGCCAGCGCCTTGAACTACGGGACAGGGCTCTACGAGCAGTACTTC.

V usage is TRBV15 and J usage is TRBJ1-4; possible D gene TRBD1, 5 bases. Germline-derived CDR1 and CDR2 are LNHNV and YYDKDF (reference sequence). The CDR3 is made up of 13 amino acids. The germline V and J ends were trimmed by 4 bases and 16 bases, with 19 bases remaining between them. CDR3 region: CATSTSIGGLQFF. Written as DNA, the CDR3 is TGTGCCACCAGCACATCCATTGGGGGTCTTCAGTTTTTT.

This clone was counted once. This chain uses TRBV5-6 with TRBJ2-1, with 15 bases matching TRBD2. J was trimmed by 3 bases and V by 6 bases; bases with no gene match: 10. Per the germline V gene, CDR1 is SGHDT and CDR2 is YYEEEE. The CDR3 is 18 amino acids. The CDR3 is CASTLLGLAGGDYNEQFF. In DNA, the CDR3 is TGTGCCAGCACCCTCCTGGGACTAGCGGGGGGCGACTACAATGAGCAGTTCTTC.